This TCR beta chain is drawn from a study of blood T cell repertoires in COVID-19. Study as a whole: PBMCs, B-cell-depleted T cells, or T cells provided the cDNA or gDNA that made up the material.

Authors' processing steps: The assay estimated nucleated cells by amplifying reference gene primers. Profiling relied on immunoSEQ multiplex PCR, and the TCRdb table lists in-frame clones only, not all of them. The V and J calls and the clone size are those of that table, but D and trimming were determined from the DNA. Of about 100,000 clones listed, around 86% are singletons. This sequence originates from a woman between 45 and 60 years old who had recovered from COVID-19. The specimen was PBMCs or T cells enriched from blood (not recorded which).

CDR3 residues: CASSFGDYSYEQYF. In DNA, the CDR3 is TGCGCCAGCAGCTTTGGCGACTATTCCTACGAGCAGTACTTC. V usage is TRBV5-1 and J usage is TRBJ2-7; weak D call: TRBD2 (5 bases). V was clipped by 2 bases and J by 1 base, with 10 bases between them. The CDR3 is made up of 14 amino acids. Germline CDR1 is SGHRS and CDR2 is YFSETQ.